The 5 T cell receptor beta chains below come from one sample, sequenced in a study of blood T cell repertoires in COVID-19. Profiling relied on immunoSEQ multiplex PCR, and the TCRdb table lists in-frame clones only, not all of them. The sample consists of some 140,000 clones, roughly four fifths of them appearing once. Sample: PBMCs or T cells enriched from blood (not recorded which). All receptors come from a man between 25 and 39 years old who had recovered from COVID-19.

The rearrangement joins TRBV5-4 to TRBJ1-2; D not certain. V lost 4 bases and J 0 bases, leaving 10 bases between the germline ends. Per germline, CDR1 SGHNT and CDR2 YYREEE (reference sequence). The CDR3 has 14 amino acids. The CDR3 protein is CASSQDGANYGYTF. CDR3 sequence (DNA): TGTGCCAGCAGCCAAGACGGAGCTAACTATGGCTACACCTTC.

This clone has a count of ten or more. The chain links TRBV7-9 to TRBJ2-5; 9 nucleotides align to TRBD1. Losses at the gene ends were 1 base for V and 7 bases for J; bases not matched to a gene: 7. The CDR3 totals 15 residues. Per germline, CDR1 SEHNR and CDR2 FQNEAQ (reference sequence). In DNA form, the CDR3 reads TGTGCCAGCAGCTTAGTTGGGACAGGGAAGGGGACCCAGTACTTC. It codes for CASSLVGTGKGTQYF.

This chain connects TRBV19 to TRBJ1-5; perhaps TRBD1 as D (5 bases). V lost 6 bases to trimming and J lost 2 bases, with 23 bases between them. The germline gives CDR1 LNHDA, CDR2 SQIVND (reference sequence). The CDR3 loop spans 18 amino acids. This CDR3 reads CASSDQKGSGGGNQPQHF. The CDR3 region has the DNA TGTGCCAGTAGCGACCAAAAGGGTTCGGGGGGAGGCAATCAGCCCCAGCATTTT.

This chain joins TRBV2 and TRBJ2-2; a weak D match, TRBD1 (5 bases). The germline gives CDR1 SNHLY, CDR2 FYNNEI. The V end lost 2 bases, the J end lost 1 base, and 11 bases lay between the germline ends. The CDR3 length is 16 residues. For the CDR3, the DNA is TGTGCCAGCAGTGAAAGGGCAGGGTTGAACACCGGGGAGCTGTTTTTT. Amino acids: CASSERAGLNTGELFF.

The CDR3 is CASRPGGRTDTQYF. CDR3 DNA sequence: TGTGCCAGCAGGCCCGGGGGACGCACAGATACGCAGTATTTT. This chain joins TRBV6-5 and TRBJ2-3, with D perhaps matching TRBD2 (6 bases). The germline CDR1 and CDR2 sequences are MNHEY and SVGAGI. Trimming removed 6 bases at V and 1 base at J, with 11 bases between. The CDR3 has 14 residues.